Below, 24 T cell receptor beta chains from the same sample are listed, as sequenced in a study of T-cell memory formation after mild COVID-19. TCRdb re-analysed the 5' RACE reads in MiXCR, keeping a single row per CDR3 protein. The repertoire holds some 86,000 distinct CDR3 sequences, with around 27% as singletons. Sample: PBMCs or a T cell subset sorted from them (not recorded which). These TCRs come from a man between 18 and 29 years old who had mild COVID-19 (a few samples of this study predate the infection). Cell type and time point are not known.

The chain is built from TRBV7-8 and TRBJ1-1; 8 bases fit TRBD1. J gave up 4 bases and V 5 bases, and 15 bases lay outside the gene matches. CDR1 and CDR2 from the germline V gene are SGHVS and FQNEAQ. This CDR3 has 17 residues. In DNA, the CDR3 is TGTGCCAGCAGCCCAGGGACAGGCGGCGTTTACGGCACTGAAGCTTTCTTT. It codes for CASSPGTGGVYGTEAFF.

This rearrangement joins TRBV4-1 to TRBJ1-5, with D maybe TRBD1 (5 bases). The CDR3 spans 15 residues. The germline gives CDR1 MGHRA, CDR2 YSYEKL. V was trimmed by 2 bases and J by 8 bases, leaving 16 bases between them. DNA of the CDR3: TGCGCCAGCAGCCAACGAGACAGTCCGTTAAAGCCCCAGCATTTT. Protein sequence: CASSQRDSPLKPQHF.

The chain's CDR3 is CASSLGRVGRNEQFF. CDR3 DNA: TGTGCCAGCAGCTTAGGCCGGGTGGGTAGGAATGAGCAGTTCTTC. The V call is TRBV11-1, the J call TRBJ2-1; D is unresolved. Germline V gene lookup returns CDR1 SGHAT and CDR2 FQDESV (reference sequence). The V end lost 1 base, the J end lost 7 bases, and 14 bases lay between the germline ends. CDR3 length: 15 residues.

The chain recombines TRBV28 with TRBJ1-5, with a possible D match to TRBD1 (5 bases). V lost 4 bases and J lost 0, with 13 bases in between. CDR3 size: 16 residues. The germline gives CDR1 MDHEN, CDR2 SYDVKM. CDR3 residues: CASSSFYQGSNQPQHF. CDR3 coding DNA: TGTGCCAGCAGTTCGTTCTATCAGGGTAGCAATCAGCCCCAGCATTTT. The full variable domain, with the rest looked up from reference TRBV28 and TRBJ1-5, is DVKVTQSSRYLVKRTGEKVFLECVQDMDHENMFWYRQDPGLGLRLIYFSYDVKMKEKGDIPEGYSVSREKKERFSLILESASTNQTSMYLCASSSFYQGSNQPQHFGDGTRLSIL.

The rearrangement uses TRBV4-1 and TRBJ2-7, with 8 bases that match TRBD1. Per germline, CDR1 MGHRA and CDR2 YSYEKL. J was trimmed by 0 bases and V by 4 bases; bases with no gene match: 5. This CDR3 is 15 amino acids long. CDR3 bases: TGCGCCAGCAGCCCCCGGACAGGGAACTCCTACGAGCAGTACGTC. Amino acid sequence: CASSPRTGNSYEQYV.

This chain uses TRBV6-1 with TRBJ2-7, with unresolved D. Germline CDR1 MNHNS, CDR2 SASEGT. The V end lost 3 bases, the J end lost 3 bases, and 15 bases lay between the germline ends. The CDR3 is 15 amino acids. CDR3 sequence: CASSDGRPASYEQYF. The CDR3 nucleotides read TGTGCCAGCAGTGACGGACGGCCCGCGAGCTACGAGCAGTACTTC.

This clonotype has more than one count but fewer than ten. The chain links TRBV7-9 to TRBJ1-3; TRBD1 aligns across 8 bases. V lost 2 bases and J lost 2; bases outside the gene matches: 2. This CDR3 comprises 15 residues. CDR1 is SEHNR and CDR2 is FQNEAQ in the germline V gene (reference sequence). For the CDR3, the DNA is TGTGCCAGCAGCTTACCACAGGGGGCTGGAAACACCATATATTTT. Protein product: CASSLPQGAGNTIYF.

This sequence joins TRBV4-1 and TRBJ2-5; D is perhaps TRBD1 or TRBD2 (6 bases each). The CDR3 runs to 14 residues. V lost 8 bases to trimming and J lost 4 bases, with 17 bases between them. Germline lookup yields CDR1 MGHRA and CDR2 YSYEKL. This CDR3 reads CASRGGNRRETQYF. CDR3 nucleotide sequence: TGCGCCAGCCGAGGGGGGAACCGTCGAGAGACCCAGTACTTC.

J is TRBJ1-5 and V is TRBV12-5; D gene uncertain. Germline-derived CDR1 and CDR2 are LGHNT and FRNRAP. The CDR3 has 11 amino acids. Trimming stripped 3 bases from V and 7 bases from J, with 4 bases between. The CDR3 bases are TGTGCTAGTGGTTTAAAGCAGCCCCAGCATTTT. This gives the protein CASGLKQPQHF.

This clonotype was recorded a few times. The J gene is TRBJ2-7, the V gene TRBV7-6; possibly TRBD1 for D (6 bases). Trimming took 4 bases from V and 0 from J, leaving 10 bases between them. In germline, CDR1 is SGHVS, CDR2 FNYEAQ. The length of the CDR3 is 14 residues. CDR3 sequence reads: CASSYQDSSYEQYF. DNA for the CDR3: TGTGCCAGCAGCTACCAGGACAGCTCCTACGAGCAGTACTTC.

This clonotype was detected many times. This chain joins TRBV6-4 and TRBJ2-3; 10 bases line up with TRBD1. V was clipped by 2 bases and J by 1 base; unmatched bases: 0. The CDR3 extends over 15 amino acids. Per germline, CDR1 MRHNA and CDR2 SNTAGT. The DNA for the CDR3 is TGTGCCAGCAGTGACGGGACAGGGGGCACAGATACGCAGTATTTT. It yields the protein CASSDGTGGTDTQYF.

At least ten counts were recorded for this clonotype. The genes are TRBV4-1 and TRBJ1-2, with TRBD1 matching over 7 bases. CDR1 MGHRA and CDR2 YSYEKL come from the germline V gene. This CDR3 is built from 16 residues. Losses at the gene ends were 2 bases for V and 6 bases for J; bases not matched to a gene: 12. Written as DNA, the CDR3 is TGCGCCAGCAGCCAACGGGACAGCTCTTTTACCGATGGCTACACCTTC. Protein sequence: CASSQRDSSFTDGYTF.

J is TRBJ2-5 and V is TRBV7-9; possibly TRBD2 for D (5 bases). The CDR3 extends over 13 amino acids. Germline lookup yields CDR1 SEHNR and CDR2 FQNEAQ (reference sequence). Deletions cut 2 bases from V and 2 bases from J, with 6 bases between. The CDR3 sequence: CASSLIAQETQYF. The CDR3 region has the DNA TGTGCCAGCAGCTTAATAGCGCAAGAGACCCAGTACTTC.

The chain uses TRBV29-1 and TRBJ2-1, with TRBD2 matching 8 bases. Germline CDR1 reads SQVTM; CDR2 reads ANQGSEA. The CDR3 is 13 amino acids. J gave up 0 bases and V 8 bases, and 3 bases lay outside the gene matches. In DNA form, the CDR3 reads TGCAGCTCGGGAGGGAGCTCCTACAATGAGCAGTTCTTC. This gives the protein CSSGGSSYNEQFF.

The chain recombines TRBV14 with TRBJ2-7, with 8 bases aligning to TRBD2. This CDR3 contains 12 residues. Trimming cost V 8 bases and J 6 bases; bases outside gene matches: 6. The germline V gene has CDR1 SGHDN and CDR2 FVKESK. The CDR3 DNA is TGTGCCAGCTCCGGGGGGGTCTCCGAGCAGTACGTC. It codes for CASSGGVSEQYV.

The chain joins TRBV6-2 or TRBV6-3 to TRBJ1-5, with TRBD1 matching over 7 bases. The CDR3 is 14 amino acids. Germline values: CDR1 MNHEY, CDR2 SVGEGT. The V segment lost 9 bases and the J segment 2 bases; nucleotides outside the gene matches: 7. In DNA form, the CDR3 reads TGTGCCAGTGACCCGACAGGGCGCAATCAGCCCCAGCATTTT. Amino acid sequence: CASDPTGRNQPQHF.

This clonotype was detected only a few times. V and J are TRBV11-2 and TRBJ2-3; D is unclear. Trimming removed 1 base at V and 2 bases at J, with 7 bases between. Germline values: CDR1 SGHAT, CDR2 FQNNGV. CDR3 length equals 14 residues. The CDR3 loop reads CASSLVASTDTQYF. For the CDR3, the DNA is TGTGCCAGCAGCTTAGTGGCCTCCACAGATACGCAGTATTTT.

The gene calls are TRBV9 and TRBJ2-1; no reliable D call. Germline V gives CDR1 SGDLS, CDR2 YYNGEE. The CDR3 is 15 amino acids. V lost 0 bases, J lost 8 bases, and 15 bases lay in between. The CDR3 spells CASSVEGQSYHEQFF. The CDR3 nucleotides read TGTGCCAGCAGCGTAGAAGGCCAGTCTTACCATGAGCAGTTCTTC.

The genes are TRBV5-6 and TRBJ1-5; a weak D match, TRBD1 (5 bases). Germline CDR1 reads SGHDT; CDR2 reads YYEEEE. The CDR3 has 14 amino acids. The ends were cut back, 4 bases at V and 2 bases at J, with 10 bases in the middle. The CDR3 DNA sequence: TGTGCCAGCAGCCCCCGGGGCCGCAATCAGCCCCAGCATTTT. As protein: CASSPRGRNQPQHF.

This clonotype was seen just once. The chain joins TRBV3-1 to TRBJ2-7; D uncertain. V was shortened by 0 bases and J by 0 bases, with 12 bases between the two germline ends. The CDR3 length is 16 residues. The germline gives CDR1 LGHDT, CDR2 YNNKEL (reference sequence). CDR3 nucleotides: TGTGCCAGCAGCCAAGATGGCACCAGAACCTCCTACGAGCAGTACTTC. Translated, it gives CASSQDGTRTSYEQYF.

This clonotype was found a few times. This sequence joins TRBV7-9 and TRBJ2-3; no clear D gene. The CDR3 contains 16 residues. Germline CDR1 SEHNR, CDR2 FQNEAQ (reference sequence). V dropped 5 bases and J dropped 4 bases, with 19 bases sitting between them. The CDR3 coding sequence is TGTGCCAGCAGCCCCTGGGTACTTTCTGGGCCAGATACGCAGTATTTT. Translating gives CASSPWVLSGPDTQYF.

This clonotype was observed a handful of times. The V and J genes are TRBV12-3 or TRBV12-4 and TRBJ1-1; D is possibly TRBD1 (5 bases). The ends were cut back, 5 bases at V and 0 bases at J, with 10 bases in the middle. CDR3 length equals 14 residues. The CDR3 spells CASSPWGVNTEAFF. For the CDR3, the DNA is TGTGCCAGCAGTCCATGGGGGGTGAACACTGAAGCTTTCTTT.

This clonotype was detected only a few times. The DNA of the CDR3 is TGTGCCAGCAGTTCCAGCCTAGCCCCGGGGACCTTGTCCTACATTCAGTACTTC. As protein: CASSSSLAPGTLSYIQYF. This chain links TRBV28 with TRBJ2-4, with D possibly being TRBD1 or TRBD2 (5 bases each). Germline V gene lookup returns CDR1 MDHEN and CDR2 SYDVKM. The CDR3 extends over 18 amino acids. The V end was cut by 4 bases, the J end by 8 bases, with 27 bases between.

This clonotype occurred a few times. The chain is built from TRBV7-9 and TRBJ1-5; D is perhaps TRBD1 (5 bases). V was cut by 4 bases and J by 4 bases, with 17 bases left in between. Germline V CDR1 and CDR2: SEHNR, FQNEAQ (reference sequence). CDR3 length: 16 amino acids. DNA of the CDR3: TGTGCCAGCAGCTCGGTCAGGGAAGCGGAAAATCAGCCCCAGCATTTT. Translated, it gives CASSSVREAENQPQHF.